These 22 T cell receptor beta chains share one sample of origin, sequenced in a study of blood T cell repertoires in COVID-19. Profiling relied on immunoSEQ multiplex PCR, and the TCRdb table lists in-frame clones only, not all of them. The table records roughly 250,000 clones, 80% to 90% of them present only once. The sample consisted of PBMCs or T cells enriched from blood (not recorded which). The receptors were sampled from a man aged 35 to 55 who had recovered from COVID-19.

The chain joins TRBV7-3 to TRBJ1-2; 8 bases align to TRBD1. V was pared by 4 bases and J by 3 bases, with 7 bases of the junction left unmatched. The CDR3 has 15 residues. Germline V lookup: CDR1 SGHTA, CDR2 FQGTGA. The CDR3 loop reads CASSSATGDYYGYTF. CDR3 sequence (DNA): TGTGCCAGCAGCTCTGCGACAGGGGACTACTATGGCTACACCTTC.

The gene calls are TRBV7-2 and TRBJ2-1; the match to TRBD1 covers 7 bases. The CDR3 contains 15 residues. CDR1 is SGHTA and CDR2 is FQGNSA in the germline V gene. Trimming removed 5 bases from V and 4 bases from J; junction bases left unmatched: 8. The CDR3 DNA follows: TGTGCCAGCAGCCCCAAATCAGGGGGTTACAATGAGCAGTTCTTC. It encodes CASSPKSGGYNEQFF.

The chain recombines TRBV15 with TRBJ1-6, with D possibly TRBD1 on 6 matching bases. Trimming removed 1 base at V and 7 bases at J, with 17 bases between. Germline V CDR1 and CDR2: LNHNV, YYDKDF (reference sequence). The CDR3 totals 17 residues. The CDR3 bases are TGTGCCACCAGCAGAGGGACTCGGACAGCCGTAAATTCACCCCTCCACTTT. It translates to CATSRGTRTAVNSPLHF.

The chain carries TRBV7-8 and TRBJ2-7, with D maybe TRBD1 (6 bases). CDR3 size: 14 residues. In germline, CDR1 is SGHVS, CDR2 FQNEAQ. The V gene lost 3 bases and the J gene lost 3 bases, with 12 bases spanning the gap. CDR3 sequence reads: CASSFSTQGYEQYF. DNA for the CDR3: TGTGCCAGCAGCTTTTCTACACAGGGCTACGAGCAGTACTTC.

The chain is built from TRBV6-5 and TRBJ1-2, with 7 bases matching TRBD1. The J segment lost 0 bases and the V segment lost 4 bases, leaving 8 bases of the junction unmatched. CDR1 and CDR2 from the germline V gene are MNHEY and SVGAGI. The CDR3 has 16 amino acids. The CDR3 DNA reads TGTGCCAGCAGTTCTAACCCTGACAGGGCTAACTATGGCTACACCTTC. Amino acid sequence: CASSSNPDRANYGYTF.

The J gene is TRBJ1-1, the V gene TRBV28; no clear D gene. The CDR3 contains 14 residues. V was cut by 7 bases and J by 1 base, with 13 bases left in between. Germline V gene sequence: CDR1 MDHEN, CDR2 SYDVKM. The CDR3 is CASTRGVKNTEAFF. CDR3 DNA sequence: TGTGCCAGCACCCGGGGAGTTAAGAACACTGAAGCTTTCTTT. Together with reference TRBV28 and TRBJ1-1, the CDR3 gives the full variable domain: DVKVTQSSRYLVKRTGEKVFLECVQDMDHENMFWYRQDPGLGLRLIYFSYDVKMKEKGDIPEGYSVSREKKERFSLILESASTNQTSMYLCASTRGVKNTEAFFGQGTRLTVV.

The chain recombines TRBV19 with TRBJ2-2, with 8 bases lining up with TRBD2. The CDR3 runs 18 residues. Trimming cost V 0 bases and J 8 bases; bases outside gene matches: 14. Germline V CDR1 and CDR2: LNHDA, SQIVND (reference sequence). For the CDR3, the DNA is TGTGCCAGTAGTATAGATCTGGTTAGCGGGACGCGTCGTGGGGAGCTGTTTTTT. Protein: CASSIDLVSGTRRGELFF.

This clone was detected a few times. The chain couples TRBV4-3 to TRBJ1-1; the D gene is possibly TRBD1 (5 bases). The length of the CDR3 is 16 residues. The germline gives CDR1 LGHNA, CDR2 YSLEER. V was pared by 2 bases and J by 4 bases, with 17 bases between. The CDR3 nucleotides read TGCGCCAGCAGCCAATCCAGGGCAGAAGCATTCACTGAAGCTTTCTTT. Translated: CASSQSRAEAFTEAFF.

The chain uses TRBV5-5 and TRBJ1-4; 7 bases align to TRBD1. The CDR3 sequence is 16 residues long. Germline V gives CDR1 SGHKS, CDR2 YYEKEE (reference sequence). V lost 5 bases, J lost 3 bases, and 10 bases stayed unmatched. DNA of the CDR3: TGTGCCAGCAGATCGGACAGGTTTGGGCCTAATGAAAAACTGTTTTTT. Its protein is CASRSDRFGPNEKLFF.

This chain connects TRBV29-1 to TRBJ2-7; TRBD2 matches at 10 bases. V dropped 6 bases and J dropped 7; count of bases not matched to a gene: 9. Per germline, CDR1 SQVTM and CDR2 ANQGSEA. The CDR3 spans 13 residues. This CDR3 reads CSVAKREGLEQYF. The DNA for the CDR3 is TGCAGCGTCGCCAAGCGGGAGGGCCTTGAGCAGTACTTC.

The chain has TRBV18 and TRBJ2-7; TRBD1 is a possible D gene (6 bases). The CDR3 runs to 15 residues. Trimming removed 2 bases from V and 6 bases from J, with 17 bases in between. Germline CDR1 KGHSH, CDR2 LQKENI. The CDR3: CASSPGGREVGEQYF. In DNA, the CDR3 is TGTGCCAGCTCACCAGGGGGCAGGGAAGTGGGCGAGCAGTACTTC.

The V gene is TRBV6-1, the J gene TRBJ1-6, with a weak D call TRBD1 (5 bases). This CDR3 spans 17 amino acids. The germline CDR1 and CDR2 sequences are MNHNS and SASEGT. V lost 2 bases and J 6 bases, leaving 17 bases between the germline ends. This chain's CDR3 is CASSERGGLGSNSPLHF. In nucleotides, the CDR3 is TGTGCCAGCAGTGAACGCGGGGGATTGGGATCTAATTCACCCCTCCACTTT.

This chain joins TRBV19 and TRBJ1-2; the D gene is possibly TRBD1 (6 bases). V lost 6 bases to trimming and J lost 5 bases, with 19 bases between them. The CDR3 spans 15 residues. Germline CDR1 reads LNHDA; CDR2 reads SQIVND (reference sequence). CDR3 residues: CASRDGQSSPYGYTF. The CDR3 DNA reads as TGTGCCAGTAGGGACGGACAGTCATCTCCTTATGGCTACACCTTC.

The chain employs TRBV9 and TRBJ2-2; tentative D call: TRBD2 (5 bases). Germline CDR1 is SGDLS and CDR2 is YYNGEE. The CDR3 consists of 15 residues. Trimming shortened V by 4 bases and J by 1 base, and 11 bases separated the two germline ends. The CDR3 protein is CASSRGLLNTGELFF. CDR3 in DNA: TGTGCCAGCAGCCGCGGACTGCTGAACACCGGGGAGCTGTTTTTT.

This sequence joins TRBV28 and TRBJ1-2; a weak D match, TRBD1 (6 bases). Germline CDR1 and CDR2: MDHEN and SYDVKM. V gave up 6 bases and J gave up 6 bases, with 17 bases separating them. CDR3 length: 14 residues. The CDR3 DNA reads TGTGCCAGCAGCCCGGGGGGGGCTACCAATGGCTACACCTTC. Protein sequence: CASSPGGATNGYTF.

The chain couples TRBV6-2 or TRBV6-3 to TRBJ2-2, with TRBD2 identical over 9 bases. This CDR3 is 18 amino acids long. CDR1 is MNHEY and CDR2 is SVGEGT in the germline V gene. The V and J ends lost 4 bases and 3 bases, in that order; junction bases with no gene match: 12. CDR3 nucleotides: TGTGCCAGCAGTTTCCCCATAATAGCGGGAGAGGACACCGGGGAGCTGTTTTTT. Its protein product is CASSFPIIAGEDTGELFF.

V gene TRBV7-8 combines with J gene TRBJ1-4; a weak D match, TRBD1 (6 bases). This CDR3 comprises 13 residues. With 5 bases removed from V and 7 bases from J, the gap between germline ends came to 11 bases. Germline-derived CDR1 and CDR2 are SGHVS and FQNEAQ. Here the CDR3 reads CASSETGGEKLFF. CDR3 sequence (DNA): TGTGCCAGCAGCGAGACAGGCGGTGAAAAACTGTTTTTT.

V usage is TRBV19 and J usage is TRBJ2-1; D unresolved. Trimming pared 5 bases from V and 3 bases from J, leaving 20 bases between. The CDR3 consists of 17 residues. Germline V gene data show CDR1 as LNHDA and CDR2 as SQIVND (reference sequence). CDR3 amino acids: CASSDSKIFPSYNEQFF. The CDR3 region has the DNA TGTGCCAGTAGTGATAGTAAGATATTCCCAAGCTACAATGAGCAGTTCTTC. Full variable domain (missing parts from reference TRBV19 and TRBJ2-1): DGGITQSPKYLFRKEGQNVTLSCEQNLNHDAMYWYRQDPGQGLRLIYYSQIVNDFQKGDIAEGYSVSREKKESFPLTVTSAQKNPTAFYLCASSDSKIFPSYNEQFFGPGTRLTVL.

CDR3 bases: TGTGCCAGCAGCACGGACAGGGGCGAGCAGTACTTC. Translation: CASSTDRGEQYF. The rearrangement uses TRBV9 and TRBJ2-7; 9 bases map to TRBD1. J lost 6 bases, V lost 4 bases, and 2 bases had no gene match. Germline V gene lookup returns CDR1 SGDLS and CDR2 YYNGEE. This CDR3 region has 12 residues.

The chain links TRBV19 to TRBJ2-1; the match to TRBD2 covers 10 bases. The CDR3 consists of 16 residues. CDR1 and CDR2 from the germline V gene are LNHDA and SQIVND (reference sequence). Trimming took 5 bases from V and 0 from J; bases not matched to a gene: 4. CDR3 amino acids: CASSDSGGSSYNEQFF. DNA for the CDR3: TGTGCCAGTAGTGATAGCGGGGGGAGCTCCTACAATGAGCAGTTCTTC. Drawing the rest from reference TRBV19 and TRBJ2-1, the complete variable domain is DGGITQSPKYLFRKEGQNVTLSCEQNLNHDAMYWYRQDPGQGLRLIYYSQIVNDFQKGDIAEGYSVSREKKESFPLTVTSAQKNPTAFYLCASSDSGGSSYNEQFFGPGTRLTVL.

The V call is TRBV18, the J call TRBJ1-1; D not certain. This CDR3 is 13 amino acids long. The ends were cut back, 2 bases at V and 7 bases at J, with 11 bases in the middle. CDR1 is KGHSH, CDR2 LQKENI, per germline. CDR3 residues: CASSPDTRIEAFF. CDR3 in DNA: TGTGCCAGCTCACCAGACACCAGGATTGAAGCTTTCTTT.

The chain uses TRBV13 and TRBJ2-7, with TRBD1 identical over 7 bases. The CDR3 totals 16 residues. Germline CDR1 and CDR2: PRHDT and FYEKMQ (reference sequence). Losses at the gene ends were 6 bases for V and 0 bases for J; bases not matched to a gene: 11. The CDR3 here is CASSYTGTDTSYEQYF. The CDR3 nucleotides are TGTGCCAGCAGTTATACCGGGACAGATACCTCCTACGAGCAGTACTTC. The whole variable domain, filled in from reference TRBV13 and TRBJ2-7, reads AAGVIQSPRHLIKEKRETATLKCYPIPRHDTVYWYQQGPGQDPQFLISFYEKMQSDKGSIPDRFSAQQFSDYHSELNMSSLELGDSALYFCASSYTGTDTSYEQYFGPGTRLTVT.